This T cell receptor beta chain was identified in a study of PD-L1 blockade in urothelial cancer (TCRdb year 2017). Regarding the study in general: Every patient began therapy in the mid-2010s and was given atezolizumab 1,200 mg intravenously every 3 weeks. Durable clinical benefit was defined as progression-free survival longer than 6 months, and TCR features were also tested against progression-free and overall survival. Ten or so patients reached durable clinical benefit, while some 20 patients did not. Twenty-nine patients had pretreatment blood TCR-seq, about 24 had at least one posttreatment blood collection, and about 24 had tumor TCR-seq. The study was an exploratory multi-omic analysis of somatic, immune and clinical correlates of response to PD-L1 blockade with atezolizumab in urothelial cancer. TCR sequencing covered pretreatment tumor samples and matched, serially collected peripheral blood taken before and after atezolizumab treatment. Patients had an ECOG performance status of 0 or 1 and had received between 0 and 3 prior chemotherapy regimens. In the same patients, whole exome sequencing and RNA sequencing of pretreatment tumors were performed in addition to TCR sequencing. A median of 141,255 T cells and tens of thousands of unique TCRs was obtained from blood samples, and a median clonality of roughly 0.074 was observed. Blood samples were analyzed at two time points: 3 weeks after treatment start (second dose) and 6 weeks after treatment start. About 85% of the roughly 29 patients were identified as males with urothelial cancer of bladder origin, and a prior smoking history was reported by 18 of 29 patients. General conclusions and limits of the study: Greater expansion of tumor-associated TCR clones in peripheral blood 3 weeks after the start of treatment was observed in patients with durable benefit (n of about 21, p = 0.022). Small sample size (n ≈ 30) and many exploratory analyses mean the results are intended to be hypothesis-generating. Improved progression-free and overall survival was associated with having pretreatment peripheral blood TCR clonality below the median.

To estimate absolute template abundance from read counts, synthetic TCR analog templates were spiked into each PCR. Using the immunoSEQ assay, TCRbeta CDR3 regions were amplified from genomic DNA with bias-controlled V and J gene primers. Rearranged TCRbeta segments were sequenced at approximately 20X coverage. On the study's bioinformatics: Clustering was used to correct sequencing errors, and CDR3s were annotated against IMGT to assign V, D and J genes. Only productive TCRbeta rearrangements were used in downstream analyses, excluding out-of-frame or stop-codon sequences. To compute clonality, Shannon entropy was normalized by the log of the number of unique productive sequences and then subtracted from one. Clones differing between time points or between blood and tumor were identified using Fisher's exact test with Benjamini-Hochberg correction, with an adjusted p below 0.01 applied as the threshold. This immuneACCESS table, as held by TCRdb, lists in-frame sequences with V and J called but not all clones. Of the missing ones, under half trace to an unresolved V gene in checked studies; the others have no known cause. That table is the source of V, J and clone size, and D and trimming were worked out from the DNA. Counted in this sample were about 69,000 clones; roughly nine tenths of them appeared once. The ten largest clonotypes hold less than 3.5% of the sample.

V sheds 1 base and J sheds 0 bases, leaving 5 bases between their ends. CDR1 and CDR2 are read off the germline V gene (reference sequence) as SEHNR and FQNEAQ. There are 14 amino acids in the CDR3, from cysteine to phenylalanine inclusive. The retained sequence is limited to the CDR3, 42 bases, with the frame set at the first base. Concerning this clone itself: No antigen is known for it. Per-base qualities were not stored, and no clone one base away is much larger.

A cohort of more than 25 patients with locally advanced or metastatic urothelial carcinoma, treated at Memorial Sloan Kettering on a trial protocol, was included. Peripheral blood mononuclear cells were collected pretreatment and during treatment, with between 1 and 8 total time points obtained per patient. The Qiagen DNeasy Blood extraction kit was used to purify genomic DNA from total PBMCs and tumor samples. Collected pretreatment and during treatment, PBMCs were isolated and stored as previously described. The sequence came from a man aged 55-75 years with urothelial cancer. The sample consisted of PBMCs, taken around atezolizumab (anti-PD-L1) treatment. The rearrangement joined TRBV7-9 to TRBJ2-3, with no confidently assigned D gene. The CDR3 region has the sequence CASSLGRSTDTQYF. The bases are TGTGCCAGCAGCTTAGGGCGGAGCACAGATACGCAGTATTTT.